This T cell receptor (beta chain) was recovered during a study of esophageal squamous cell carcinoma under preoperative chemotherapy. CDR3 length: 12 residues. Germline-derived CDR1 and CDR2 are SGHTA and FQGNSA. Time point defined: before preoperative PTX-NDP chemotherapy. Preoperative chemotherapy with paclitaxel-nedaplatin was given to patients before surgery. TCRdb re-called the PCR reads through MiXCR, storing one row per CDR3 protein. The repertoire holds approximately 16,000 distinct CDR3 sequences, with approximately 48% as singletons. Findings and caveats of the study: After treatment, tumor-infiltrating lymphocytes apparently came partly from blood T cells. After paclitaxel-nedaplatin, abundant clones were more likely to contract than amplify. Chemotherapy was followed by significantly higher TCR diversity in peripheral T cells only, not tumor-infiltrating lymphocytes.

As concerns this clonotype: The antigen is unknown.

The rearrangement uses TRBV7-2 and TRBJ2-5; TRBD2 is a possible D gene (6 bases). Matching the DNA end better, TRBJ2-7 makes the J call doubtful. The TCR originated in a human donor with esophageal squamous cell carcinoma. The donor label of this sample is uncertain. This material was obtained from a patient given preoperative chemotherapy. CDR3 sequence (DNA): TGTGCCAGCAGCGTCGGGAGCGGCGAGCAGTACTTC. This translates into CASSVGSGEQYF.